This T cell receptor beta chain is from a study of OX40 agonist ivuxolimab in advanced cancers. Context from the whole study: Ivuxolimab, which targeted the costimulatory receptor OX40 (CD134), was an agonistic, fully human IgG2 monoclonal antibody. The dose-escalation cohort was about 83% male with a mean age of approximately 59 years, ranging from roughly 23 to 85. Patients were allowed to have had prior anti-PD-1, anti-PD-L1 or anti-CTLA-4 therapy, and approximately 40% of the dose-escalation patients had previously received checkpoint inhibitors. The paper covers the monotherapy dose-escalation part of the phase I ivuxolimab trial, which included N of about 51 patients. Of the approximately 53 patients in dose escalation, 19 had hepatocellular carcinoma, approximately 15 had melanoma, 9 had renal cell carcinoma and 9 had head and neck cancer. Partial responses were achieved by three dose-escalation patients, of whom one had hepatocellular carcinoma and two had cutaneous melanoma. Peripheral TCRbeta sequencing was intended to test whether TCR sequence diversity was altered and clonal T-cell expansion was caused by ivuxolimab. Intravenous ivuxolimab was administered to patients every 2 weeks at six dose levels: 0.01, 0.1, 0.3, 1.5, 3 and 10 mg/kg.

Patients with a history of autoimmune disease or receiving systemic immunosuppression were excluded from the trial. Peripheral blood for TCR sequencing was collected from all dose cohorts at baseline, on cycle 4 day 1, and on cycle 7 day 1. Samples came from an open-label, multicenter, first-in-human phase I dose-escalation trial of ivuxolimab. Adults with locally advanced or metastatic melanoma, renal cell, hepatocellular, or head and neck squamous cell carcinoma were enrolled in the trial. CD4+ and CD8+ T cells were sorted separately from peripheral blood before TCR sequencing. Taken from the germline V gene (reference sequence), the CDR1 and CDR2 loops are SGHNT and YYREEE. The CDR3 starts with the cysteine, ends with the phenylalanine, and has 13 residues. The DNA shown is the 39-base CDR3, in frame from base 1. Trimming takes 4 bases from V and 0 bases from J, and the germline ends sit 4 bases apart.

Paper-wide results and their limitations: In partial responders in the 0.1-3.0 mg/kg groups, normalized peripheral clonal expansion was found to be among the lowest, especially among CD8+ T cells. At doses from 0.1 to 3.0 mg/kg, clonal expansion was seen in both CD4+ and CD8+ blood T cells between baseline and week 6. Low levels of normalized T-cell clonal expansion were also seen in some nonresponding patients. After ivuxolimab, CD8+ T cells had more expanded clones than CD4+ T cells on average. Antigen specificity was not determined for the clonally expanded peripheral T cells.

Remarks on this clone: Its antigen specificity is not known. It has no much larger one-base neighbor in the sample; base qualities were not kept.

For sequencing of the TCRbeta CDR3 region, genomic DNA was extracted from the sorted cells. The immunoSEQ Assay was used for sequencing of TCRbeta CDR3 regions. The clones in this table, taken by TCRdb from immuneACCESS, are in-frame only. Not every clone is retained; where verified, under half of the shortfall comes from an unresolved V gene, and the cause of the rest is unknown. This sample lists about 130,000 clones; approximately 90% were detected once. In total, the top ten clones hold under 0.9% of the sample. The chain uses TRBV5-4 and TRBJ2-2, with the D gene not clear enough to name. The origin of this receptor is an adult with an advanced solid tumor such as melanoma, head and neck, liver or kidney cancer. The sample was CD4+ or CD8+ T cells sorted from blood, taken in a trial of the OX40 agonist ivuxolimab. The CDR3 sequence is CASSPPNTGELFF. The sequence in DNA is TGTGCCAGCAGCCCCCCGAACACCGGGGAGCTGTTTTTT.